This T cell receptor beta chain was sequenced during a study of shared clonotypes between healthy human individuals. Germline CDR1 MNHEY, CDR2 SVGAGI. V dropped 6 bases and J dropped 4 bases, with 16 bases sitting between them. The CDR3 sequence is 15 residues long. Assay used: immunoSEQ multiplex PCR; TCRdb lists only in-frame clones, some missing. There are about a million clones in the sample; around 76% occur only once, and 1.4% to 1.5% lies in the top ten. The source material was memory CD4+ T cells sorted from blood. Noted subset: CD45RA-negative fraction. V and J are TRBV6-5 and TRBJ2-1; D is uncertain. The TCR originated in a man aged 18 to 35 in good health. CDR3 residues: CASSPGPIQYNEQFF. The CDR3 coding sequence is TGTGCCAGCAGCCCTGGGCCTATACAATACAATGAGCAGTTCTTC.